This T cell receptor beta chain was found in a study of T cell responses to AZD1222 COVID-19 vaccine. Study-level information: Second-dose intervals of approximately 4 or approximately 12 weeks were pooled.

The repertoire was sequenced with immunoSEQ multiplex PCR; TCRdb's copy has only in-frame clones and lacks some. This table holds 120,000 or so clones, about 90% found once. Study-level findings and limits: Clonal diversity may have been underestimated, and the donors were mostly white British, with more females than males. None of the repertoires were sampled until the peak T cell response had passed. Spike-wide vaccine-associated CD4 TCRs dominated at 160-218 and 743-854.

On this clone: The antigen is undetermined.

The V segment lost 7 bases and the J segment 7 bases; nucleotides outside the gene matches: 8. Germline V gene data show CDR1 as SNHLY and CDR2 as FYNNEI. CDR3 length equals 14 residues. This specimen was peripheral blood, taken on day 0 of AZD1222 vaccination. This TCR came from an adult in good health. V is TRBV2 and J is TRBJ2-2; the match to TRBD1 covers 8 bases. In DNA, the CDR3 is TGTGCCAGCACCCAACAGGGGGAAGGCGGGGAGCTGTTTTTT. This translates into CASTQQGEGGELFF.